The next 24 T cell receptor beta chains were all read from a single sample in a study of blood T cell repertoires in COVID-19. The repertoire was sequenced with immunoSEQ multiplex PCR; TCRdb's copy has only in-frame clones and lacks some. The data hold roughly 330,000 clones, with roughly 83% observed a single time. The sequenced material came from peripheral blood. The receptor source for this set is a woman in her fifties or sixties with acute or convalescent COVID-19.

V and J are TRBV18 and TRBJ1-2; the D is unclear. Germline V gene data show CDR1 as KGHSH and CDR2 as LQKENI. Between the trimmed V and J ends, which lost 3 bases and 4 bases, there was a span of 12 bases. The CDR3 contains 14 residues. The CDR3 sequence: CASSPLEGAYGYTF. The DNA for the CDR3 is TGTGCCAGCTCACCCCTGGAGGGAGCCTATGGCTACACCTTC.

This chain joins TRBV5-1 and TRBJ2-1; 9 nucleotides agree with TRBD2. V dropped 1 base and J dropped 9; count of bases not matched to a gene: 8. This CDR3 spans 15 amino acids. Germline V gene lookup returns CDR1 SGHRS and CDR2 YFSETQ. This CDR3 reads CASSLSVAGEGEQFF. In DNA, the CDR3 is TGCGCCAGCAGCTTGTCCGTAGCGGGAGAGGGTGAGCAGTTCTTC.

The gene calls are TRBV9 and TRBJ1-6; no definite D call. The CDR3 is 16 residues long. Per germline, CDR1 SGDLS and CDR2 YYNGEE. Trimming stripped 3 bases from V and 7 bases from J, with 17 bases between. The CDR3 spells CASSARVTAENSPLHF. Written as DNA, the CDR3 is TGTGCCAGCAGCGCCCGGGTGACGGCAGAGAATTCACCCCTCCACTTT.

The rearrangement links TRBV7-3 to TRBJ2-1, with 7 nucleotides matching TRBD2. Germline CDR1 reads SGHTA; CDR2 reads FQGTGA. This CDR3 region has 16 residues. V lost 2 bases to trimming and J lost 0 bases; unmatched junction nucleotides: 4. This CDR3 is CASSLSSGHSYNEQFF. The CDR3 DNA reads TGTGCCAGCAGCTTATCTAGCGGACACTCCTACAATGAGCAGTTCTTC.

The chain joins TRBV3-1 (or the pseudogene TRBV3-2) to TRBJ2-4; TRBD2 aligns across 7 bases. The CDR3 spans 15 residues. The germline gives CDR1 LGHDT, CDR2 YNNKEL (reference sequence). The V gene end was trimmed by 0 bases and the J gene end by 4 bases; junction bases not matched to a gene: 3. The DNA of the CDR3 is TGTGCCAGCAGCCAAGAACGGGGAGGGAAAAACATTCAGTACTTC. The encoded protein is CASSQERGGKNIQYF.

The J gene is TRBJ2-7, the V gene TRBV6-6; TRBD1 matches at 8 bases. This CDR3 comprises 15 residues. Germline assignment: CDR1 MNHNY and CDR2 SVGAGI (reference sequence). The junction had 8 bases not matched to a gene; V was cut back by 5 bases and J by 2 bases. The CDR3 coding sequence is TGTGCCAGCAGTCCCCGCCAGGGGGCCGCCTACGAGCAGTACTTC. Its translation is CASSPRQGAAYEQYF.

The gene calls are TRBV6-6 and TRBJ1-2; 10 nucleotides align to TRBD1. This CDR3 comprises 15 residues. The germline CDR1 and CDR2 sequences are MNHNY and SVGAGI (reference sequence). V lost 5 bases, J lost 8 bases, and 11 bases stayed unmatched. The CDR3 sequence: CASSVFGTGAGGYTF. The CDR3 coding sequence is TGTGCCAGCAGTGTCTTTGGGACAGGGGCAGGAGGCTACACCTTC.

The rearrangement uses TRBV5-1 and TRBJ2-5; 7 bases fit TRBD2. The CDR3 is 14 amino acids. The J segment lost 5 bases and the V segment lost 1 base, leaving 5 bases of the junction unmatched. Germline CDR1 is SGHRS and CDR2 is YFSETQ. CDR3 amino acids: CASSLYAGAETQYF. The CDR3 nucleotides read TGCGCCAGCAGCTTGTATGCGGGAGCGGAGACCCAGTACTTC.

This chain joins TRBV4-3 and TRBJ1-1, with D unresolved. The CDR3 has 13 residues. Germline lookup yields CDR1 LGHNA and CDR2 YSLEER. Trimming cost V 2 bases and J 2 bases, with 6 bases left between them. The CDR3 here is CASSQSTNTEAFF. The DNA for the CDR3 is TGCGCCAGCAGCCAATCCACTAACACTGAAGCTTTCTTT.

This clone was found once. The chain combines TRBV7-2 with TRBJ2-2, with 7 positions matching TRBD2. The CDR3 totals 14 residues. The ends lost 3 bases at V and 5 bases at J; junction bases unmatched: 3. CDR1 is SGHTA, CDR2 FQGNSA, per germline. Here the CDR3 DNA reads TGTGCCAGCAGCTTGACTAGCCTTACCGGGGAGCTGTTTTTT. Encoded protein: CASSLTSLTGELFF. Combining the CDR3 with reference TRBV7-2 and TRBJ2-2 gives the whole variable domain GAGVSQSPSNKVTEKGKDVELRCDPISGHTALYWYRQSLGQGLEFLIYFQGNSAPDKSGLPSDRFSAERTGGSVSTLTIQRTQQEDSAVYLCASSLTSLTGELFFGEGSRLTVL.

This clone was observed a single time. This chain joins TRBV30 and TRBJ1-1; TRBD1 might be the D (5 bases). This CDR3 has 16 amino acids. Looked up from germline, CDR1 is GTSNPN and CDR2 is SVGIG (reference sequence). Trimming removed 3 bases at V and 1 base at J, with 18 bases between. The CDR3 DNA follows: TGTGCCTGGAGGAACAGGAGAAGAAGTTGGAACACTGAAGCTTTCTTT. Protein sequence: CAWRNRRRSWNTEAFF.

The rearrangement joins TRBV6-5 to TRBJ1-2; 12 bases map to TRBD1. There are 14 residues in the CDR3. Unmatched junction bases numbered 3, after V lost 7 bases and J lost 3 bases. The germline CDR1 and CDR2 sequences are MNHEY and SVGAGI. CDR3 in amino acids: CASKGQGADYGYTF. CDR3 coding DNA: TGTGCCAGCAAGGGACAGGGGGCGGACTATGGCTACACCTTC.

This chain uses TRBV15 with TRBJ2-1; TRBD1 matches at 9 bases. The CDR3 runs 17 residues. After removal of 1 base from V and 7 bases from J, the junction contained 11 bases not matched to a gene. The V gene's germline CDR1 is LNHNV and CDR2 YYDKDF (reference sequence). The CDR3 sequence is CATSRVLGQGPVNEQFF. The CDR3 DNA reads TGTGCCACCAGCAGAGTTCTGGGACAGGGACCGGTTAATGAGCAGTTCTTC.

The genes are TRBV18 and TRBJ1-5; D ambiguous. The V gene lost 4 bases and the J gene lost 0 bases, with 10 bases spanning the gap. The CDR3 is made up of 15 amino acids. CDR1 and CDR2 from the germline V gene are KGHSH and LQKENI. The CDR3 region has the DNA TGTGCCAGCTCACGTGAGTCGGGTAGCAATCAGCCCCAGCATTTT. Its protein product is CASSRESGSNQPQHF. The whole variable domain, filled in from reference TRBV18 and TRBJ1-5, reads NAGVMQNPRHLVRRRGQEARLRCSPMKGHSHVYWYRQLPEEGLKFMVYLQKENIIDESGMPKERFSAEFPKEGPSILRIQQVVRGDSAAYFCASSRESGSNQPQHFGDGTRLSIL.

The chain carries TRBV9 and TRBJ1-2; 9 bases fit TRBD1. Germline CDR1 and CDR2: SGDLS and YYNGEE. The ends lost 3 bases at V and 1 base at J; junction bases unmatched: 4. The CDR3 is made up of 15 amino acids. CDR3 coding DNA: TGTGCCAGCAGCGCTGAGGGACAGGGTAACTATGGCTACACCTTC. This encodes CASSAEGQGNYGYTF.

The rearrangement uses TRBV28 and TRBJ2-3; tentative D call: TRBD2 (5 bases). Per the germline V gene, CDR1 is MDHEN and CDR2 is SYDVKM. The CDR3 loop spans 13 amino acids. With 7 bases removed from V and 0 bases from J, the gap between germline ends came to 8 bases. CDR3 in amino acids: CASIRTSTDTQYF. Here the CDR3 DNA reads TGTGCCAGCATAAGGACTAGCACAGATACGCAGTATTTT. Full variable domain (remainder filled in from reference TRBV28 and TRBJ2-3): DVKVTQSSRYLVKRTGEKVFLECVQDMDHENMFWYRQDPGLGLRLIYFSYDVKMKEKGDIPEGYSVSREKKERFSLILESASTNQTSMYLCASIRTSTDTQYFGPGTRLTVL.

The chain links TRBV7-9 to TRBJ2-7; D uncertain. This CDR3 region has 14 residues. Germline CDR1 reads SEHNR; CDR2 reads FQNEAQ (reference sequence). Between the trimmed V and J ends, which lost 3 bases and 1 base, there was a span of 10 bases. The CDR3 DNA reads as TGTGCCAGCAGCTTCGTAGACACTTCCTACGAGCAGTACTTC. Translation gives CASSFVDTSYEQYF.

The chain combines TRBV9 with TRBJ2-2; 7 positions match TRBD2. Germline CDR1 and CDR2: SGDLS and YYNGEE. V lost 0 bases, J lost 2 bases, and 4 bases stayed unmatched. The CDR3 sequence is 16 residues long. The CDR3 spells CASSVGLADNTGELFF. The CDR3 nucleotides are TGTGCCAGCAGCGTAGGTCTAGCGGATAACACCGGGGAGCTGTTTTTT.

This chain uses TRBV7-8 with TRBJ1-5; D might be TRBD1 (6 bases). Germline loops: CDR1 SGHVS, CDR2 FQNEAQ. This CDR3 region has 16 residues. Trimming removed 5 bases from V and 4 bases from J, with 18 bases in between. CDR3 protein: CASSPLLGRGNQPQHF. CDR3 nucleotide sequence: TGTGCCAGCAGCCCGCTCTTGGGCAGGGGTAATCAGCCCCAGCATTTT.

This clone occurred a few times. The chain couples TRBV28 to TRBJ1-5; D perhaps matches TRBD1 (6 bases). Germline CDR1 MDHEN, CDR2 SYDVKM. V lost 5 bases and J 1 base, leaving 21 bases between the germline ends. This CDR3 region has 18 residues. The DNA of the CDR3 is TGTGCCAGCAGTCCTCCTCTCTGGACAGAACTGAGCAATCAGCCCCAGCATTTT. This encodes CASSPPLWTELSNQPQHF.

The genes are TRBV7-2 and TRBJ2-3; D may be TRBD1 (5 bases). CDR3 length: 14 amino acids. Trimming stripped 2 bases from V and 4 bases from J, with 10 bases between. Germline V gene lookup returns CDR1 SGHTA and CDR2 FQGNSA. The CDR3: CASSLIPGPDTQYF. The CDR3 region has the DNA TGTGCCAGCAGCTTAATCCCAGGGCCAGATACGCAGTATTTT.

The V and J genes are TRBV6-5 and TRBJ1-1; D is perhaps TRBD1 (5 bases). The CDR3 loop spans 15 amino acids. Trimming left V 7 bases short and J 1 base short, with 16 bases between. CDR1 and CDR2 from the germline V gene are MNHEY and SVGAGI. Here the CDR3 DNA reads TGTGCCAGCACAGGGCTCGGACAAGCGAACACTGAAGCTTTCTTT. As protein: CASTGLGQANTEAFF.

The V call is TRBV9, the J call TRBJ2-1, with D maybe TRBD2 (6 bases). CDR1 and CDR2 from the germline V gene are SGDLS and YYNGEE. V lost 4 bases, J lost 4 bases, and 9 bases lay in between. This CDR3 has 13 residues. CDR3 nucleotide sequence: TGTGCCAGCAGCCAGGGACTGTACAATGAGCAGTTCTTC. It translates to CASSQGLYNEQFF.

CDR3 nucleotide sequence: TGCGCCAGCAGCTCTTCGGACATCTCCTCTGGAAACACCATATATTTT. It translates to CASSSSDISSGNTIYF. The J gene is TRBJ1-3, the V gene TRBV5-1, with D perhaps matching TRBD1 (5 bases). Trimming removed 3 bases from V and 0 bases from J, with 13 bases in between. The CDR3 sequence is 16 residues long. Germline-derived CDR1 and CDR2 are SGHRS and YFSETQ.